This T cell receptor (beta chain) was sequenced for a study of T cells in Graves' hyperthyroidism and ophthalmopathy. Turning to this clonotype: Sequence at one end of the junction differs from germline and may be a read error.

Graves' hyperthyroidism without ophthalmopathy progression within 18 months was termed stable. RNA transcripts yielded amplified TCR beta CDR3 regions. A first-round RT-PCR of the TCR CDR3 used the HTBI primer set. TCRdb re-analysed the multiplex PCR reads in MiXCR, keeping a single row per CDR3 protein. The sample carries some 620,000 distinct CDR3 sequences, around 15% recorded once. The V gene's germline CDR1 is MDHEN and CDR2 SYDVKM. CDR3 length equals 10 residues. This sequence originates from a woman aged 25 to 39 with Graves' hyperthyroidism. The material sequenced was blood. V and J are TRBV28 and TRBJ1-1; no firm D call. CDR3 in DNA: TGTGCCAGCAGTTTAGAAACCCCGAGGTTT. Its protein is CASSLETPRF. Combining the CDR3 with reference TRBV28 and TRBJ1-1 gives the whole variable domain DVKVTQSSRYLVKRTGEKVFLECVQDMDHENMFWYRQDPGLGLRLIYFSYDVKMKEKGDIPEGYSVSREKKERFSLILESASTNQTSMYLCASSLETPRFGQGTRLTVV.